The rows below give T cell receptor beta chains drawn from one sample of a study of lymphopenia after photon versus proton radiotherapy. Data came from immunoSEQ multiplex PCR; TCRdb stores just in-frame clones and leaves some out. The table has 70,000 or so clones, around 90% seen once; the top ten hold over 2%. This specimen was peripheral blood, taken from a patient treated with photon-based radiotherapy. The receptor set was obtained from a woman aged 40 to 50 with cholangiocarcinoma. The CDR3 runs from the conserved cysteine through the conserved F or W. D genes are given only for firm matches. Size is stated for part of the rows, as once, few or many counts, or as a class when the clone is expanded.

TRBV6-5	-	TRBJ1-4	-	TGTGCCAGTAGGACCCTGGGCTCCACTAAACTGTTTTTT	CASRTLGSTKLFF
TRBV11-2	-	TRBJ2-1	-	TGTGCCAGCAGCTTAAAGCTTCTAAGCTCCTACAATGAGCAGTTCTTC	CASSLKLLSSYNEQFF
TRBV4-3	-	TRBJ2-3	-	TGCGCCAGCAGCCTCACCCCGGGGGTGGGGGGCACAGATACGCAGTATTTT	CASSLTPGVGGTDTQYF
TRBV5-1	-	TRBJ2-7	-	TGCGCCAGCAGCTTGGGCCACGAGCAGTACTTC	CASSLGHEQYF
TRBV11-1	-	TRBJ1-1	-	TGTGCCAGCAGCGCAAACCGTGGACAGAGTGAAGCTTTCTTT	CASSANRGQSEAFF
TRBV2	-	TRBJ1-5	-	TGTGCCAGCAGCGACGGCACCGATTACAATCAGCCCCAGCATTTT	CASSDGTDYNQPQHF
TRBV7-3	TRBD1	TRBJ2-1	-	TGTGCCAGCAGCGCACAGGGGGCCCCCTACAATGAGCAGTTCTTC	CASSAQGAPYNEQFF
TRBV7-1	-	TRBJ1-5	-	TGTGCCAGCAGCTTAGAAAGGGATCAGCCCCAGCATTTT	CASSLERDQPQHF
TRBV28	TRBD1	TRBJ2-7	-	TGTGCCAGCAGTTTTCAGGGGGTATACGAGCAGTACTTC	CASSFQGVYEQYF
TRBV6-5	-	TRBJ2-7	once	TGTGCCAGCAGTTACTTAAGTGCCCCCTACGAGCAGTACTTC	CASSYLSAPYEQYF
TRBV11-2	-	TRBJ2-2	-	TGTGCCAGCAGCCCACTGGGGACGTCGAACACCGGGGAGCTGTTTTTT	CASSPLGTSNTGELFF
TRBV7-3	-	TRBJ2-3	-	TGTGCCAGCAGCGGCCGCGCGTCCCGCACAGATACGCAGTATTTT	CASSGRASRTDTQYF
TRBV19	TRBD1	TRBJ1-1	-	TGTGCCAGTAGTATGTCCCGACAGGGGTCGTCTTTCTTT	CASSMSRQGSSFF
TRBV14	TRBD1	TRBJ2-1	-	TGTGCCAGCAGTCAAGCGTCGGGACAGGTTTACAATGAGCAGTTCTTC	CASSQASGQVYNEQFF
TRBV27	-	TRBJ2-2	-	TGTGCCAGCAGGCCCTTAGCGAACACCGGGGAGCTGTTTTTT	CASRPLANTGELFF
TRBV14	TRBD1	TRBJ2-7	-	TGTGCCAGCAGCCACGCCGGGACAGGGAATACCTACGAGCAGTACTTC	CASSHAGTGNTYEQYF
TRBV30	-	TRBJ1-4	-	TGTGCCTGGAACCAATTGGGGGCCCTAAATGAAAAACTGTTTTTT	CAWNQLGALNEKLFF
TRBV6-4	TRBD2	TRBJ2-1	-	TGTGCCAGCAGTGGTACCGGGACTACCTCCTACAATGAGCAGTTCTTC	CASSGTGTTSYNEQFF
TRBV10-2	-	TRBJ2-7	-	TGCGCCAGCAGAGAGGGCAGAACCTACGAGCAGTACTTC	CASREGRTYEQYF
TRBV30	-	TRBJ1-6	-	TGTGCCTGGAGAAGGGACGGGATCTTCAATTCACCCCTCCACTTT	CAWRRDGIFNSPLHF
TRBV7-3	-	TRBJ2-2	-	TGTGCCAGCAGCTTAACGGTTGGAGTCACCGGGGAGCTGTTTTTT	CASSLTVGVTGELFF
TRBV23-1	-	TRBJ1-2	-	TGCGCCAGCAGTCTTAATAACTATGGCTACACCTTC	CASSLNNYGYTF
TRBV19	-	TRBJ2-7	-	TGTGCCAGTAGGCGTTCAGGGAGCGCCTACGAGCAGTACTTC	CASRRSGSAYEQYF
TRBV9	-	TRBJ1-2	-	TGTGCCAGCAGCGCAAGCGGGAAATATGGCTACACCTTC	CASSASGKYGYTF
TRBV7-9	-	TRBJ2-3	-	TGTGCCAGCAGCTCAGACTACCCCGATACGCAGTATTTT	CASSSDYPDTQYF
TRBV2	-	TRBJ2-3	-	TGTGCCAGCGCCATGCTGGAAGATACGCAGTATTTT	CASAMLEDTQYF
TRBV5-6	TRBD1	TRBJ1-1	-	TGTGCCAGCAGCTTCCTAGACAGGGCGAACACTGAAGCTTTCTTT	CASSFLDRANTEAFF
TRBV6-1	TRBD2	TRBJ2-7	-	TGTGCCAGCAGTAAAGGGACTAGCGGGACCTACGAGCAGTACTTC	CASSKGTSGTYEQYF
TRBV5-1	TRBD2	TRBJ2-5	-	TGCGCCAGCAGCTTGGTCCCGCGGGGGCAAGAGACCCAGTACTTC	CASSLVPRGQETQYF
TRBV5-4	-	TRBJ2-7	few	TGTGCCAGCAGCACAGCCGGGACGGGGTCCTACGAGCAGTACTTC	CASSTAGTGSYEQYF
TRBV5-6	TRBD2	TRBJ2-1	-	TGTGCCAGCAGAAGTATGGGGGGGAGCTCCTACAATGAGCAGTTCTTC	CASRSMGGSSYNEQFF
TRBV28	-	TRBJ2-6	-	TGTGCCAGCAGTTTAACAGGGTTTGGGGCCAACGTCCTGACTTTC	CASSLTGFGANVLTF
TRBV6-1	-	TRBJ1-1	-	TGTGCCAGCAGTGAAAGGGGGGATGTAACTGAAGCTTTCTTT	CASSERGDVTEAFF
TRBV6-5	-	TRBJ2-7	once	TGTGCCAGCAGTTACCGGGCAGAAAGCTCCTACGAGCAGTACTTC	CASSYRAESSYEQYF
TRBV5-1	-	TRBJ1-3	-	TGCGCCAGCAGCTTGGAATCGAGCCACTTCACTGGAAACACCATATATTTT	CASSLESSHFTGNTIYF
TRBV20-1	-	TRBJ2-3	-	TGCAGTGCCCCCGGAGCAGATACGCAGTATTTT	CSAPGADTQYF
TRBV7-9	-	TRBJ1-4	-	TGTGCCAGCAGCTTACTCCAGGGCACGGAAAAACTGTTTTTT	CASSLLQGTEKLFF
TRBV7-3	TRBD2	TRBJ2-1	-	TGTGCCAGCAGCTCCCCTGGGCTAGCGGGTCACAATGAGCAGTTCTTC	CASSSPGLAGHNEQFF
TRBV27	-	TRBJ1-1	-	TGTGCCAGCGGTTGGAACACTGAAGCTTTCTTT	CASGWNTEAFF
TRBV7-9	-	TRBJ1-4	once	TGTGCCAGCAGCTACTTACACGAGAATGAAAAACTGTTTTTT	CASSYLHENEKLFF
TRBV19	TRBD2	TRBJ2-7	few	TGTGCCAGTAGTATAGGCGGAGCGGGGGGGCTGGAGCAGTACTTC	CASSIGGAGGLEQYF
TRBV5-1	-	TRBJ1-3	-	TGCGCCAGCAGCTTGACGGGGTACGGAAACACCATATATTTT	CASSLTGYGNTIYF
TRBV6-5	-	TRBJ1-3	once	TGTGCCAGCAGACCGACAGCTGGAAACACCATATATTTT	CASRPTAGNTIYF
TRBV14	TRBD1	TRBJ1-2	-	TGTGCCAGCAGCCAAGTGGACAGGGGGATTGGCTACACCTTC	CASSQVDRGIGYTF
TRBV9	-	TRBJ1-4	once	TGTGCCAGCAGCTTAGACAGCATTAATGAAAAACTGTTTTTT	CASSLDSINEKLFF
TRBV6-1	-	TRBJ1-6	-	TGTGCCAGCAGTGAAGAACTAGGAATTGGGAACCCCCTCCACTTT	CASSEELGIGNPLHF